This TCR beta chain was sequenced for a study of neurological immune-mediated disorders. The study, taken as a whole, reports: Multiple sclerosis, the disease with the least TCR clonal expansion, fell below healthy controls, whereas HTLV-1-associated myelopathy showed the most.

The J segment lost 7 bases and the V segment lost 4 bases, leaving 9 bases of the junction unmatched. The CDR3 covers 15 residues. CDR1 and CDR2 from the germline V gene are SGDLS and YYNGEE. TCRdb recomputed calls from the 5' RACE reads with MiXCR, one row per CDR3 protein. The repertoire has about 59,000 distinct CDR3 sequences, 12% of them found once; the top ten carry approximately 12%. This clonotype is medium-sized. Its antigen is undetermined. The TCR was taken from a woman aged 55-69 years with HTLV-1-associated myelopathy (HAM/TSP). Sequencing was carried out using PBMCs. The V call is TRBV9, the J call TRBJ2-7; the match to TRBD2 covers 12 bases. CDR3 sequence: CASSPASGRVEEQYF. In nucleotides, the CDR3 is TGTGCCAGCAGCCCGGCTAGCGGGAGGGTTGAAGAGCAGTACTTC.